This TCR beta chain was identified during a study of human T cells and chemical hapten exposure. TCRdb analysed the RACE reads with MiXCR anew, one entry per CDR3 protein. Found here are fewer than 150,000 distinct CDR3 sequences, about 12% of them singletons; the top ten hold 1.2% to 1.5%. Documented time point: patch test 2, 6 weeks after DPC sensitization. Described treatment: therapeutic diphenylcyclopropenone sensitization with weekly scalp DPC. The TCR comes from a woman between 50 and 59 years old with alopecia areata. Some clones in this sample may be carry-over from other donors' samples. The sequenced sample was whole blood, obtained in connection with sensitization to the hapten diphenylcyclopropenone (DPC).

Written as DNA, the CDR3 is TGTGCCAGCAGCTCAAATAGCGGCGGTTACAATGAGCAGTTCTTC. Translation gives CASSSNSGGYNEQFF. This chain joins TRBV7-9 and TRBJ2-1, with D perhaps matching TRBD2 (6 bases). The V and J ends lost 4 bases and 4 bases respectively, with 14 bases between them. CDR3 size: 15 residues. Per the germline V gene, CDR1 is SEHNR and CDR2 is FQNEAQ (reference sequence).